This entry concerns a single T cell receptor beta chain. At one end the junction does not follow the germline gene, possibly because of a read error. The data were produced by immunoSEQ multiplex PCR, yet TCRdb's version contains in-frame clones alone and is incomplete. This sample carries about 190,000 clones, approximately 84% of them seen once, and the ten largest clones take roughly 5%. This record comes from a study of blood T cell repertoires in COVID-19. Germline CDR1 is SGHDT and CDR2 is YYEEEE. This CDR3 region has 16 residues. The TCR comes from a woman aged 65 to 85 with active or convalescent COVID-19. The chain has TRBV5-6 and TRBJ2-5, with D hard to call. The source material was peripheral blood. CDR3 sequence (DNA): TGTGCCAGCAGCGATGGGCCGTATTCTGCTCAAGGGACCCAGTACTTC. It codes for CASSDGPYSAQGTQYF. Looking up the rest from reference TRBV5-6 and TRBJ2-5 gives the full variable domain: DAGVTQSPTHLIKTRGQQVTLRCSPKSGHDTVSWYQQALGQGPQFIFQYYEEEERQRGNFPDRFSGHQFPNYSSELNVNALLLGDSALYLCASSDGPYSAQGTQYFGPGTRLLVL.